What follows are 28 T cell receptor beta chains derived from one specimen sequenced in a study of read filtering for tumor transcriptome and immune sequencing. This library used roughly 400 ng RNA and molecular barcoded adaptors spanning alpha/delta and beta/gamma chains. TCRdb analysed the reads with MiXCR anew, one entry per CDR3 protein. The table shows 35,000 to 40,000 distinct CDR3 sequences, with around 13% occurring only once. Sequencing was performed on a population of CD138-negative cells sorted from bone marrow. The source is a donor over 35 with multiple myeloma.

With respect to this clonotype: A much larger clone lies one base from this, so it may be a read error. This chain links TRBV6-2 or TRBV6-3 with TRBJ2-5, with TRBD1 identical over 12 bases. The CDR3 runs 15 residues. Germline CDR1 and CDR2: MNHEY and SVGEGT. The CDR3 DNA reads TGTTCCAGCAGCTCGCGGGACAGGGGGCCGGAGACCCAGTACTTC. It is translated as CSSSSRDRGPETQYF.

This clonotype was detected ten times or more. This chain joins TRBV11-2 and TRBJ2-5; D is unclear. The CDR3 runs 13 residues. V was cut by 6 bases and J by 3 bases, with 11 bases left in between. CDR1 is SGHAT, CDR2 FQNNGV, per germline. The DNA for the CDR3 is TGTGCCAGCAGTCTTAGACTCAAAGAGACCCAGTACTTC. Amino acids: CASSLRLKETQYF.

A remark on this clonotype: A junction end diverges from the germline sequence, so it may reflect a read error. The chain joins TRBV4-1 to TRBJ2-3; TRBD1 or TRBD2 may be the D gene (5 bases each). Germline V gives CDR1 MGHRA, CDR2 YSYEKL. The CDR3 has 15 amino acids. The CDR3 DNA reads as TGCGCCAGCAGCCAAGCGGGGCTTAGCACGGATACGCAGTGTTTT. This translates into CASSQAGLSTDTQCF.

This clonotype was detected ten times or more. The chain combines TRBV29-1 with TRBJ1-2, with TRBD1 matching over 9 bases. This CDR3 has 11 residues. V lost 7 bases, J lost 6 bases, and 3 bases stayed unmatched. Germline V CDR1 and CDR2: SQVTM, ANQGSEA. The CDR3 loop reads CSAQGADGYTF. The CDR3 bases are TGCAGCGCACAGGGGGCGGATGGCTACACCTTC.

Many counts were recorded for this clonotype. This chain connects TRBV19 to TRBJ1-5; 11 nucleotides match TRBD1. Looked up from germline, CDR1 is LNHDA and CDR2 is SQIVND (reference sequence). The CDR3 runs 15 residues. Unmatched junction bases numbered 3, after V lost 1 base and J lost 7 bases. The DNA for the CDR3 is TGTGCCAGTAGTATAGCCGGGACAGGGGGACAGCCCCAGCATTTT. This sequence encodes CASSIAGTGGQPQHF.

This clonotype was observed many times. This chain links TRBV25-1 with TRBJ2-5, with a weak D call TRBD2 (6 bases). The CDR3 runs 13 residues. V lost 7 bases to trimming and J lost 0 bases, with 9 bases between them. Germline V gene lookup returns CDR1 MGHDK and CDR2 SYGVNS. Here the CDR3 reads CASKEGNQETQYF. DNA of the CDR3: TGTGCCAGCAAGGAGGGGAACCAAGAGACCCAGTACTTC.

This clonotype was counted ten times or more. The gene calls are TRBV6-5 and TRBJ1-1, with D unclear. This CDR3 spans 14 amino acids. The germline V and J ends were trimmed by 10 bases and 0 bases, with 15 bases remaining between them. Germline V gene sequence: CDR1 MNHEY, CDR2 SVGAGI. The CDR3 loop reads CATRSRRVNTEAFF. In nucleotides, the CDR3 is TGTGCCACTCGAAGCCGGCGAGTGAACACTGAAGCTTTCTTT.

This clonotype was counted ten times or more. The V call is TRBV7-9, the J call TRBJ1-4; D unclear. CDR1 and CDR2 from the germline V gene are SEHNR and FQNEAQ (reference sequence). The V end was cut by 4 bases, the J end by 14 bases, with 14 bases between. The CDR3 loop spans 12 amino acids. The CDR3 sequence: CASSSPVSELFF. The DNA of the CDR3 is TGTGCCAGCAGCTCACCGGTCAGTGAGCTGTTTTTT.

The chain carries TRBV7-9 and TRBJ2-1; D tentatively fits TRBD1 or TRBD2 (5 bases each). Trimming left V 1 base short and J 8 bases short, with 6 bases between. This CDR3 comprises 12 residues. CDR1 and CDR2 from the germline V gene are SEHNR and FQNEAQ (reference sequence). The CDR3 bases are TGTGCCAGCAGCTTAGGAGGGGATGAGCAGTTCTTC. Translating it yields CASSLGGDEQFF. The full variable domain, in which reference TRBV7-9 and TRBJ2-1 provide the parts outside the CDR3, is DTGVSQNPRHKITKRGQNVTFRCDPISEHNRLYWYRQTLGQGPEFLTYFQNEAQLEKSRLLSDRFSAERPKGSFSTLEIQRTEQGDSAMYLCASSLGGDEQFFGPGTRLTVL.

This clonotype was counted many times. The rearrangement uses TRBV29-1 and TRBJ2-3; 7 bases fit TRBD2. V lost 3 bases and J lost 5; bases outside the gene matches: 2. Germline loops: CDR1 SQVTM, CDR2 ANQGSEA. The CDR3 loop spans 12 amino acids. The CDR3 spells CSVERELDTQYF. CDR3 bases: TGCAGCGTTGAGCGGGAGTTAGATACGCAGTATTTT.

Many counts were recorded for this clonotype. This may be a read error: a much more frequent sequence differs by one nucleotide. V gene TRBV12-3 or TRBV12-4 combines with J gene TRBJ1-5; tentatively, D is TRBD1 (5 bases). This CDR3 contains 18 residues. V lost 3 bases, J lost 4 bases, and 22 bases lay in between. The CDR3 region is CASSFNPGPTTGNQPQHF. Here the CDR3 DNA reads TGTGCCAGCAGTTTCAATCCGGGACCCACGACTGGGAATCAGCCCCAGCATTTT.

This clonotype has ten or more counts. V gene TRBV9 combines with J gene TRBJ2-1, with 7 bases that match TRBD2. The CDR3 length is 15 residues. The J segment lost 5 bases and the V segment lost 0 bases, leaving 5 bases of the junction unmatched. Per germline, CDR1 SGDLS and CDR2 YYNGEE. The CDR3 loop is CASSVASSGNNEQFF. CDR3 sequence (DNA): TGTGCCAGCAGCGTAGCATCTAGCGGCAACAATGAGCAGTTCTTC.

This clonotype has ten or more counts. The chain has TRBV6-2 or TRBV6-3 and TRBJ2-1, with 14 nucleotides matching TRBD2. The CDR3 is made up of 15 amino acids. The germline V gene has CDR1 MNHEY and CDR2 SVGEGT. V lost 5 bases and J lost 6; bases outside the gene matches: 3. The CDR3 loop reads CASSRGLAGGNEQFF. The DNA for the CDR3 is TGTGCCAGCAGTCGCGGACTAGCGGGAGGCAATGAGCAGTTCTTC.

This clonotype appeared many times. The V call is TRBV14, the J call TRBJ1-1; a weak D match, TRBD1 (5 bases). Trimming left V 3 bases short and J 2 bases short, with 13 bases between. There are 15 residues in the CDR3. Germline loops: CDR1 SGHDN, CDR2 FVKESK. The CDR3 nucleotides are TGTGCCAGCAGCCAGCCAGGCGGACAAAACACTGAAGCTTTCTTT. This codes for CASSQPGGQNTEAFF. Together with reference TRBV14 and TRBJ1-1, the CDR3 gives the full variable domain: EAGVTQFPSHSVIEKGQTVTLRCDPISGHDNLYWYRRVMGKEIKFLLHFVKESKQDESGMPNNRFLAERTGGTYSTLKVQPAELEDSGVYFCASSQPGGQNTEAFFGQGTRLTVV.

This clonotype has at least ten counts. The CDR3 DNA follows: TGTGCCAGCTCCAGGGCGGGACCTTACGAGCAGTACTTC. Its protein product is CASSRAGPYEQYF. The chain couples TRBV5-6 to TRBJ2-7, with D possibly matching TRBD2 (6 bases). The CDR3 extends over 13 amino acids. V was clipped by 7 bases and J by 4 bases, with 15 bases between them. Germline values: CDR1 SGHDT, CDR2 YYEEEE.

This chain connects TRBV3-1 to TRBJ2-7; 9 bases align to TRBD1. CDR3 length: 17 amino acids. CDR1 is LGHDT and CDR2 is YNNKEL in the germline V gene (reference sequence). J lost 5 bases, V lost 1 base, and 12 bases had no gene match. Here the CDR3 reads CASSQVPPGTGLDEQYF. The CDR3 nucleotides read TGTGCCAGCAGCCAAGTCCCCCCCGGGACAGGGTTGGACGAGCAGTACTTC.

This clonotype was counted ten times or more. V is TRBV4-2 and J is TRBJ2-2; TRBD2 might be the D (5 bases). The germline V and J ends were trimmed by 3 bases and 3 bases, with 14 bases remaining between them. The length of the CDR3 is 16 residues. Germline V gives CDR1 LGHNA, CDR2 YNFKEQ. The CDR3 spells CASSQGRTGYTGELFF. CDR3 bases: TGTGCCAGCAGCCAGGGTAGGACGGGATACACCGGGGAGCTGTTTTTT.

This clonotype appeared a few times. An end of the junction does not agree with germline; a read error may underlie this. This chain connects TRBV7-8 to TRBJ2-1; 11 bases align to TRBD1. CDR1 is SGHVS and CDR2 is FQNEAQ in the germline V gene. CDR3 length: 22 amino acids. The CDR3 bases are TGTGCCAGCAGCTTATTTCGTCTTGTAGGTTTGGGAGGACAGGGGGCTGGCAATGAGCAGCTCTTC. Its translation is CASSLFRLVGLGGQGAGNEQLF.

This clonotype was detected many times. The J gene is TRBJ2-1, the V gene TRBV5-1; 14 bases align to TRBD2. With V trimmed by 2 bases and J by 9 bases, 4 bases remained unmatched. The CDR3 is made up of 15 amino acids. Per germline, CDR1 SGHRS and CDR2 YFSETQ. DNA for the CDR3: TGCGCCAGCAGCTTCGGGACTAGCGGGAGTGGTGAGCAGTTCTTC. Amino acids: CASSFGTSGSGEQFF.

This clonotype has a handful of counts. This may be a read error, as it is one base from a much larger clone. J is TRBJ2-3 and V is TRBV29-1; 14 bases match TRBD2. Losses at the gene ends were 6 bases for V and 7 bases for J; bases not matched to a gene: 6. CDR1 is SQVTM, CDR2 ANQGSEA, per germline. The CDR3 is 14 residues long. CDR3 loop: CSVSTSGRANTQYF. Here the CDR3 DNA reads TGCAGCGTCTCGACTAGCGGGAGGGCAAATACGCAGTATTTT.

This clonotype came up many times. J is TRBJ2-1 and V is TRBV5-6; 9 bases agree with TRBD1. The junction had 9 bases not matched to a gene; V was cut back by 6 bases and J by 8 bases. Per germline, CDR1 SGHDT and CDR2 YYEEEE. The CDR3 contains 14 residues. CDR3 residues: CASILGQGFYEQFF. Written as DNA, the CDR3 is TGTGCCAGCATATTGGGACAGGGATTCTATGAGCAGTTCTTC.

This clonotype has just a few counts. A much larger clone is a single base away; this may be a read error. The CDR3 region is CASVTSGNEQFF. In DNA, the CDR3 is TGTGCCAGCGTGACTAGCGGAAATGAGCAGTTCTTC. The rearrangement uses TRBV9 and TRBJ2-1; the match to TRBD2 covers 9 bases. The CDR3 length is 12 residues. The germline V gene encodes CDR1 SGDLS and CDR2 YYNGEE. Trimming at V came to 7 bases and at J to 7 bases, leaving 3 bases not matched to a gene.

This clonotype was counted ten times or more. V and J are TRBV28 and TRBJ2-2; D is unclear. Between the trimmed V and J ends, which lost 6 bases and 3 bases, there was a span of 17 bases. CDR3 length: 16 residues. The germline V gene has CDR1 MDHEN and CDR2 SYDVKM. The CDR3 protein is CASSRVRRTDTGELFF. The CDR3 region has the DNA TGTGCCAGCAGCCGAGTCAGGAGAACGGACACCGGGGAGCTGTTTTTT.

This clonotype was seen at least ten times. J is TRBJ2-7 and V is TRBV20-1, with unresolved D. The CDR3 loop spans 14 amino acids. V gave up 0 bases and J gave up 2 bases, with 11 bases separating them. CDR1 is DFQATT and CDR2 is SNEGSKA in the germline V gene (reference sequence). The CDR3 nucleotides read TGCAGTGCTAGAGAATGGGCGGTAACCTACGAGCAGTACTTC. Amino acid sequence: CSAREWAVTYEQYF.

This clonotype was seen many times. V usage is TRBV29-1 and J usage is TRBJ2-1; perhaps TRBD1 as D (5 bases). The CDR3 covers 14 residues. With 2 bases removed from V and 7 bases from J, the gap between germline ends came to 15 bases. CDR1 and CDR2 from the germline V gene are SQVTM and ANQGSEA. CDR3: CSVERRGAANEQFF. The CDR3 bases are TGCAGCGTTGAACGAAGGGGCGCAGCGAATGAGCAGTTCTTC.

This clonotype was observed at least ten times. The V call is TRBV5-1, the J call TRBJ2-5; D possibly corresponds to TRBD1 (7 bases). Trimming took off 1 base at V and 5 bases at J, with 15 bases between the two ends. The germline gives CDR1 SGHRS, CDR2 YFSETQ. This CDR3 contains 15 residues. Here the CDR3 reads CASSLTTGRWETQYF. CDR3 DNA: TGCGCCAGCAGCTTGACGACAGGGAGGTGGGAGACCCAGTACTTC.

This clonotype came up many times. The gene calls are TRBV30 and TRBJ1-3; D is uncertain. Germline CDR1 and CDR2: GTSNPN and SVGIG (reference sequence). Trimming stripped 4 bases from V and 1 base from J, with 5 bases between. CDR3 length equals 12 residues. In nucleotides, the CDR3 is TGTGCCTGGACCTATTCTGGAAACACCATATATTTT. It specifies CAWTYSGNTIYF.

In its sample, this clonotype was seen many times. The gene calls are TRBV10-3 and TRBJ1-1; 8 positions agree with TRBD1. The junction had 5 bases not matched to a gene; V was cut back by 7 bases and J by 1 base. CDR1 and CDR2 from the germline V gene are ENHRY and SYGVKD. The CDR3 contains 14 residues. The CDR3 nucleotides read TGTGCCATCACCTTCGGACAGGGGAACACTGAAGCTTTCTTT. It is translated as CAITFGQGNTEAFF.